One sample yielded the 8 T cell receptor beta chains listed below, sequenced in a study of T cell responses to AZD1222 COVID-19 vaccine. TCRdb's copy holds only in-frame clones and misses some; the assay was immunoSEQ multiplex PCR. The sample lists around 100,000 clones, approximately 89% occurring once. This material consisted of peripheral blood, taken on day 0 of MenACWY control vaccination. These receptors all come from an adult in good health.

The genes are TRBV24-1 and TRBJ2-1, with 10 bases identical to TRBD1. Germline lookup yields CDR1 KGHDR and CDR2 SFDVKD. V dropped 2 bases and J dropped 5; count of bases not matched to a gene: 8. This CDR3 spans 17 amino acids. The CDR3 DNA is TGTGCCACCAGTGATTCCTCCTTTGGGACAGGGGACAATGAGCAGTTCTTC. Translating it yields CATSDSSFGTGDNEQFF.

V and J are TRBV28 and TRBJ1-4, with unresolved D. Between the trimmed V and J ends, which lost 10 bases and 8 bases, there was a span of 14 bases. The germline gives CDR1 MDHEN, CDR2 SYDVKM. The CDR3 spans 12 residues. CDR3 coding DNA: TGTGCCACCTTTCTTCGAGGGGAAAAACTGTTTTTT. As protein: CATFLRGEKLFF.

This rearrangement joins TRBV28 to TRBJ1-1, with TRBD1 identical over 7 bases. The length of the CDR3 is 15 residues. Trimming removed 5 bases from V and 0 bases from J; junction bases left unmatched: 6. Germline loops: CDR1 MDHEN, CDR2 SYDVKM. The CDR3 loop is CASSPGGSMNTEAFF. Here the CDR3 DNA reads TGTGCCAGCAGTCCAGGGGGTAGTATGAACACTGAAGCTTTCTTT.

As concerns this clone: The sample carries other DNA sequences with the same CDR3. The chain employs TRBV7-9 and TRBJ2-5; D is unclear. The CDR3 spans 11 residues. Germline CDR1 reads SEHNR; CDR2 reads FQNEAQ (reference sequence). V was pared by 4 bases and J by 2 bases, with 2 bases between. The CDR3 nucleotides read TGTGCCAGCAGCTCTCAAGAGACCCAGTACTTC. This sequence encodes CASSSQETQYF.

The genes are TRBV29-1 and TRBJ2-7, with D unclear. Germline CDR1 and CDR2: SQVTM and ANQGSEA. The ends were cut back, 0 bases at V and 3 bases at J, with 18 bases in the middle. The CDR3 loop spans 16 amino acids. CDR3 nucleotides: TGCAGCGTTGAAGATCGAAAAGGAACTATGGACTACGAGCAGTACTTC. This translates into CSVEDRKGTMDYEQYF.

This rearrangement joins TRBV12-3 or TRBV12-4 to TRBJ1-5; D unresolved. V was trimmed by 4 bases and J by 0 bases, leaving 4 bases between them. This CDR3 contains 13 residues. Written as DNA, the CDR3 is TGTGCCAGCAGTTATGATAGCAATCAGCCCCAGCATTTT. Translating it yields CASSYDSNQPQHF.

This clone was counted once. The CDR3 nucleotides are TGTGCCAGCTCACCTTCGGGATGGAACACTGAAGCTTTCTTT. Its protein product is CASSPSGWNTEAFF. This sequence joins TRBV18 and TRBJ1-1; D is uncertain. The CDR3 consists of 14 residues. Trimming cost V 3 bases and J 1 base, with 9 bases left between them. The germline gives CDR1 KGHSH, CDR2 LQKENI.

The CDR3 sequence is CASSLREDSPLHF. As DNA, the CDR3 is TGTGCCAGCAGCTTGAGGGAGGATTCACCCCTCCACTTT. The rearrangement uses TRBV5-8 and TRBJ1-6; the D is unclear. V lost 1 base and J lost 8, with 7 bases in between. This CDR3 has 13 amino acids. CDR1 is SGHTS and CDR2 is YDEGEE in the germline V gene.